This passage covers 31 T cell receptor beta chains from one sample sequenced in a study of blood T cell repertoires in COVID-19. TCRdb's copy holds only in-frame clones and misses some; the assay was immunoSEQ multiplex PCR. The table lists approximately 440,000 clones, approximately 88% of them singletons, with roughly 13% in the top ten. The sequencing input was peripheral blood. The source of these receptors is a woman in her forties or fifties with COVID-19, enrolled during active disease.

The rearrangement uses TRBV27 and TRBJ2-3; 9 nucleotides align to TRBD1. Germline V CDR1 and CDR2: MNHEY, SMNVEV (reference sequence). With V trimmed by 3 bases and J by 4 bases, 2 bases remained unmatched. CDR3 size: 14 residues. CDR3 sequence (DNA): TGTGCCAGCAGTTTGGGACAGGGAGCAGATACGCAGTATTTT. Its protein product is CASSLGQGADTQYF.

The chain joins TRBV19 to TRBJ1-6; perhaps TRBD1 as D (6 bases). The V end was cut by 5 bases, the J end by 8 bases, with 13 bases between. The CDR3 loop spans 14 amino acids. The germline V gene has CDR1 LNHDA and CDR2 SQIVND (reference sequence). The CDR3 loop is CASSPRGLDSPLHF. The DNA of the CDR3 is TGTGCCAGTAGTCCCAGGGGTTTGGATTCACCCCTCCACTTT.

A single count supports this clone. This sequence joins TRBV9 and TRBJ1-5; TRBD1 matches at 7 bases. In germline, CDR1 is SGDLS, CDR2 YYNGEE. The CDR3 loop spans 18 amino acids. J gave up 0 bases and V 3 bases, and 12 bases lay outside the gene matches. CDR3: CASSDSGQSVDSNQPQHF. The CDR3 DNA follows: TGTGCCAGCAGCGACTCGGGACAGTCAGTAGATAGCAATCAGCCCCAGCATTTT.

The rearrangement links TRBV9 to TRBJ1-2; D remains ambiguous. Germline assignment: CDR1 SGDLS and CDR2 YYNGEE. The CDR3 is 15 residues long. The V gene lost 0 bases and the J gene lost 6 bases, with 15 bases spanning the gap. The CDR3 coding sequence is TGTGCCAGCAGCGTAGGTGGCAGCTTGGGCAATGGCTACACCTTC. This sequence encodes CASSVGGSLGNGYTF.

V usage is TRBV6-6 and J usage is TRBJ2-1; 7 nucleotides agree with TRBD1. CDR3 length equals 14 residues. Germline CDR1 and CDR2: MNHNY and SVGAGI (reference sequence). Trimming removed 4 bases from V and 3 bases from J; junction bases left unmatched: 3. CDR3: CASSWDRNYNEQFF. The CDR3, as DNA: TGTGCCAGCAGTTGGGACAGAAACTACAATGAGCAGTTCTTC.

The J gene is TRBJ1-1, the V gene TRBV11-3; no firm D call. Germline CDR1 reads SGHNT; CDR2 reads YENEEA. Trimming took off 5 bases at V and 4 bases at J, with 11 bases between the two ends. This CDR3 is built from 13 residues. The CDR3 spells CASSDAGGTEAFF. DNA of the CDR3: TGTGCCAGCAGCGACGCGGGCGGCACTGAAGCTTTCTTT.

This chain connects TRBV24-1 to TRBJ2-1; TRBD1 aligns across 9 bases. The germline gives CDR1 KGHDR, CDR2 SFDVKD. J was trimmed by 5 bases and V by 3 bases; bases with no gene match: 7. This CDR3 is built from 16 residues. The CDR3 DNA follows: TGTGCCACCAGTGATCCCCGGGACAGGGTCAACAATGAGCAGTTCTTC. It translates to CATSDPRDRVNNEQFF.

The genes are TRBV30 and TRBJ1-3; D is ambiguous. The CDR3 sequence is 14 residues long. V lost 0 bases and J lost 4, with 10 bases in between. The V gene's germline CDR1 is GTSNPN and CDR2 SVGIG (reference sequence). CDR3 residues: CAWSVLGGGNTIYF. CDR3 DNA sequence: TGTGCCTGGAGTGTTTTGGGCGGGGGAAACACCATATATTTT.

This clone came up once. The J gene is TRBJ1-1, the V gene TRBV11-2, with D uncertain. CDR1 and CDR2 (germline): SGHAT, FQNNGV. CDR3 length: 14 residues. V was trimmed by 5 bases and J by 1 base, leaving 11 bases between them. CDR3 loop: CASSPEVTNTEAFF. CDR3 DNA: TGTGCCAGCAGCCCAGAGGTGACGAACACTGAAGCTTTCTTT.

J is TRBJ2-7 and V is TRBV19, with TRBD1 matching 7 bases. From germline, CDR1 is LNHDA and CDR2 SQIVND (reference sequence). There are 15 residues in the CDR3. V dropped 5 bases and J dropped 4; count of bases not matched to a gene: 11. The DNA for the CDR3 is TGTGCCAGTAGTCTCCGTCGGACAGGTAATTACGAGCAGTACTTC. Translating it yields CASSLRRTGNYEQYF.

This clone was found once. The V and J genes are TRBV11-2 and TRBJ2-1, with D maybe TRBD1 (6 bases). CDR1 and CDR2 (germline): SGHAT, FQNNGV. There are 15 residues in the CDR3. V was pared by 2 bases and J by 9 bases, with 17 bases between. This CDR3 reads CASSLPTGLGSEQFF. DNA for the CDR3: TGTGCCAGCAGCTTACCTACAGGGTTAGGAAGTGAGCAGTTCTTC. The full variable domain, in which reference TRBV11-2 and TRBJ2-1 provide the parts outside the CDR3, is EAGVAQSPRYKIIEKRQSVAFWCNPISGHATLYWYQQILGQGPKLLIQFQNNGVVDDSQLPKDRFSAERLKGVDSTLKIQPAKLEDSAVYLCASSLPTGLGSEQFFGPGTRLTVL.

The chain has TRBV7-2 and TRBJ1-1; TRBD1 might be the D (5 bases). CDR3 length: 17 residues. V was trimmed by 7 bases and J by 0 bases, leaving 21 bases between them. The germline V gene has CDR1 SGHTA and CDR2 FQGNSA. The CDR3 here is CASTATEMVRMNTEAFF. CDR3 coding DNA: TGTGCCAGCACCGCGACAGAGATGGTGCGAATGAACACTGAAGCTTTCTTT. Based on the CDR3 plus reference TRBV7-2 and TRBJ1-1, the full variable domain is GAGVSQSPSNKVTEKGKDVELRCDPISGHTALYWYRQSLGQGLEFLIYFQGNSAPDKSGLPSDRFSAERTGGSVSTLTIQRTQQEDSAVYLCASTATEMVRMNTEAFFGQGTRLTVV.

This sequence joins TRBV7-8 and TRBJ1-6; TRBD1 is a possible D gene (6 bases). This CDR3 is 15 amino acids long. CDR1 and CDR2 (germline): SGHVS, FQNEAQ. V lost 1 base and J lost 9, with 13 bases in between. Here the CDR3 reads CASSLGLGGSSPLHF. The CDR3 DNA sequence: TGTGCCAGCAGCTTAGGATTAGGGGGAAGTTCACCCCTCCACTTT.

The V gene is TRBV9, the J gene TRBJ2-7; TRBD2 agrees at 11 bases. Per the germline V gene, CDR1 is SGDLS and CDR2 is YYNGEE. The CDR3 runs to 15 residues. V lost 1 base and J lost 3; bases outside the gene matches: 3. The CDR3 DNA sequence: TGTGCCAGCAGCGTATCGGGACTAGCGGACTACGAGCAGTACTTC. Amino acids: CASSVSGLADYEQYF. The full variable domain, completed using reference TRBV9 and TRBJ2-7, is DSGVTQTPKHLITATGQRVTLRCSPRSGDLSVYWYQQSLDQGLQFLIQYYNGEERAKGNILERFSAQQFPDLHSELNLSSLELGDSALYFCASSVSGLADYEQYFGPGTRLTVT.

CDR3 loop: CASSVEGQGNYGYTF. The DNA of the CDR3 is TGCGCCAGCAGCGTCGAGGGACAGGGGAACTATGGCTACACCTTC. The chain combines TRBV5-1 with TRBJ1-2; 10 nucleotides line up with TRBD1. V dropped 4 bases and J dropped 2; count of bases not matched to a gene: 5. The CDR3 runs to 15 residues. Per germline, CDR1 SGHRS and CDR2 YFSETQ.

This clone was picked up a small number of times. This chain uses TRBV30 with TRBJ1-1, with D possibly TRBD1 on 6 matching bases. This CDR3 contains 13 residues. Per germline, CDR1 GTSNPN and CDR2 SVGIG (reference sequence). The V end lost 4 bases, the J end lost 4 bases, and 13 bases lay between the germline ends. Here the CDR3 reads CAWTRDTSTEAFF. CDR3 DNA: TGTGCCTGGACCCGGGACACCTCCACTGAAGCTTTCTTT.

The chain links TRBV11-3 to TRBJ2-1; D is ambiguous. Trimming left V 5 bases short and J 6 bases short, with 11 bases between. This CDR3 is 13 amino acids long. CDR1 is SGHNT and CDR2 is YENEEA in the germline V gene. CDR3 residues: CASSARGSNEQFF. CDR3 in DNA: TGTGCCAGCAGCGCACGAGGCTCCAATGAGCAGTTCTTC. Full variable domain (remainder filled in from reference TRBV11-3 and TRBJ2-1): EAGVVQSPRYKIIEKKQPVAFWCNPISGHNTLYWYLQNLGQGPELLIRYENEEAVDDSQLPKDRFSAERLKGVDSTLKIQPAELGDSAVYLCASSARGSNEQFFGPGTRLTVL.

This clone was recorded only once. V is TRBV6-2 or TRBV6-3 and J is TRBJ2-5; 8 nucleotides align to TRBD2. This CDR3 has 17 amino acids. The germline CDR1 and CDR2 sequences are MNHEY and SVGEGT. The V gene end was trimmed by 4 bases and the J gene end by 3 bases; junction bases not matched to a gene: 13. This chain's CDR3 is CASSSLRGGHFEETQYF. The DNA of the CDR3 is TGTGCCAGCAGTTCTCTCCGGGGGGGCCACTTTGAAGAGACCCAGTACTTC.

The CDR3 bases are TGCGCCAGCAGCTCCGGACAGAACGCCATGAATTATTCACCCCTCCACTTT. It yields the protein CASSSGQNAMNYSPLHF. This chain links TRBV5-1 with TRBJ1-6, with D maybe TRBD1 (6 bases). Trimming stripped 3 bases from V and 8 bases from J, with 21 bases between. From germline, CDR1 is SGHRS and CDR2 YFSETQ. The CDR3 covers 17 residues. The whole variable domain, filled in from reference TRBV5-1 and TRBJ1-6, reads KAGVTQTPRYLIKTRGQQVTLSCSPISGHRSVSWYQQTPGQGLQFLFEYFSETQRNKGNFPGRFSGRQFSNSRSEMNVSTLELGDSALYLCASSSGQNAMNYSPLHFGNGTRLTVT.

The chain carries TRBV5-8 and TRBJ2-3; D unresolved. The germline V gene encodes CDR1 SGHTS and CDR2 YDEGEE. The CDR3 consists of 13 residues. V gave up 6 bases and J gave up 2 bases, with 10 bases separating them. In DNA, the CDR3 is TGTGCCAGCACCTATACGAACACAGATACGCAGTATTTT. This codes for CASTYTNTDTQYF.

This clone was counted a single time. This rearrangement joins TRBV7-9 to TRBJ1-2, with D tentatively TRBD1 (6 bases). V gave up 3 bases and J gave up 4 bases, with 12 bases separating them. CDR3 size: 14 residues. Germline V CDR1 and CDR2: SEHNR, FQNEAQ (reference sequence). CDR3: CASSFVGAGYGYTF. CDR3 DNA: TGTGCCAGCAGCTTCGTGGGGGCGGGCTATGGCTACACCTTC. Variable domain in full (rest from reference TRBV7-9 and TRBJ1-2): DTGVSQNPRHKITKRGQNVTFRCDPISEHNRLYWYRQTLGQGPEFLTYFQNEAQLEKSRLLSDRFSAERPKGSFSTLEIQRTEQGDSAMYLCASSFVGAGYGYTFGSGTRLTVV.

The rearrangement links TRBV19 to TRBJ1-3, with 9 bases lining up with TRBD1. The CDR3 totals 17 residues. After removal of 5 bases from V and 3 bases from J, the junction contained 11 bases not matched to a gene. The V gene's germline CDR1 is LNHDA and CDR2 SQIVND (reference sequence). The CDR3 DNA reads TGTGCCAGTAGTGACACCGGGACAGGGAAAGTTGGAAACACCATATATTTT. The encoded protein is CASSDTGTGKVGNTIYF.

The genes are TRBV27 and TRBJ1-6; D possibly corresponds to TRBD1 (5 bases). Germline V gene sequence: CDR1 MNHEY, CDR2 SMNVEV (reference sequence). The length of the CDR3 is 11 residues. V dropped 3 bases and J dropped 12 bases, with 6 bases sitting between them. The CDR3 is CASSLGGPLHF. In DNA form, the CDR3 reads TGTGCCAGCAGTTTGGGGGGACCCCTCCACTTT.

The V gene is TRBV6-2 or TRBV6-3, the J gene TRBJ2-3; 11 bases map to TRBD2. This CDR3 is 16 amino acids long. The J segment lost 4 bases and the V segment lost 6 bases, leaving 9 bases of the junction unmatched. Germline-derived CDR1 and CDR2 are MNHEY and SVGEGT. As DNA, the CDR3 is TGTGCCAGCAGCCCTACTAGCGGGGGAGCCGCAGATACGCAGTATTTT. Protein product: CASSPTSGGAADTQYF.

The J gene is TRBJ1-1, the V gene TRBV19; D perhaps matches TRBD1 (6 bases). Per germline, CDR1 LNHDA and CDR2 SQIVND (reference sequence). Trimming took 7 bases from V and 4 from J, leaving 16 bases between them. This CDR3 has 14 residues. CDR3 protein: CASIAGGSSTEAFF. CDR3 in DNA: TGTGCCAGTATAGCGGGGGGCTCGAGCACTGAAGCTTTCTTT.

The chain is built from TRBV29-1 and TRBJ2-1; 7 bases are a match to TRBD1. The CDR3 runs 9 residues. In germline, CDR1 is SQVTM, CDR2 ANQGSEA. With 5 bases clipped from V and 16 bases from J, the junction kept 5 bases outside the gene matches. CDR3 region: CSVSDRAFF. CDR3 in DNA: TGCAGCGTTTCCGACAGGGCTTTCTTC.

This clone was observed a few times. The chain has TRBV2 and TRBJ2-7, with a weak D call TRBD1 (6 bases). Trimming shortened V by 6 bases and J by 6 bases, and 12 bases separated the two germline ends. The CDR3 contains 12 residues. CDR1 and CDR2 from the germline V gene are SNHLY and FYNNEI. CDR3 sequence (DNA): TGTGCCAGCAGGGAGACAGGCGGCGAGCAGTACTTC. Its protein is CASRETGGEQYF.

This clone appeared once. V usage is TRBV18 and J usage is TRBJ1-1; 7 bases are shared with TRBD1. The CDR3 runs 15 residues. Germline CDR1 is KGHSH and CDR2 is LQKENI. J lost 3 bases, V lost 5 bases, and 9 bases had no gene match. CDR3 sequence: CASSFDRVGHTEAFF. The CDR3, as DNA: TGTGCCAGCTCATTCGACAGGGTTGGGCACACTGAAGCTTTCTTT. Filled out from reference TRBV18 and TRBJ1-1, the complete variable domain reads NAGVMQNPRHLVRRRGQEARLRCSPMKGHSHVYWYRQLPEEGLKFMVYLQKENIIDESGMPKERFSAEFPKEGPSILRIQQVVRGDSAAYFCASSFDRVGHTEAFFGQGTRLTVV.

The chain employs TRBV11-2 and TRBJ1-6; 7 bases fit TRBD1. CDR1 and CDR2 from the germline V gene are SGHAT and FQNNGV. The CDR3 loop spans 16 amino acids. J gave up 9 bases and V 0 bases, and 8 bases lay outside the gene matches. The CDR3 bases are TGTGCCAGCAGCTTAGATCAGGGGGGCCGGGGTTCACCCCTCCACTTT. This sequence encodes CASSLDQGGRGSPLHF.

The chain combines TRBV10-3 with TRBJ1-2; the match to TRBD1 covers 11 bases. Germline values: CDR1 ENHRY, CDR2 SYGVKD. Unmatched junction bases numbered 3, after V lost 6 bases and J lost 9 bases. The length of the CDR3 is 12 residues. The CDR3 loop reads CAISGQGARYTF. CDR3 coding DNA: TGTGCCATCAGCGGACAGGGGGCCCGCTACACCTTC.

J is TRBJ1-2 and V is TRBV3-1 (or the pseudogene TRBV3-2); possible D gene TRBD1, 6 bases. Trimming left V 3 bases short and J 4 bases short, with 9 bases between. Per the germline V gene, CDR1 is LGHDT and CDR2 is YNNKEL (reference sequence). This CDR3 is 13 amino acids long. The CDR3 region is CASSHGQLYGYTF. The CDR3 bases are TGTGCCAGCAGCCATGGACAGCTCTATGGCTACACCTTC.